The 17 T cell receptor beta chains given below trace back to one sample, sequenced in a study of read filtering for tumor transcriptome and immune sequencing. From 350 to 500 ng of RNA, a library with molecular barcoded alpha/delta and beta/gamma adaptors was made. Each CDR3 protein is one row after TCRdb ran MiXCR on the reads. This table holds 5,000 to 6,500 distinct CDR3 sequences, about 20% found once. Input material: a population of CD138-negative cells sorted from bone marrow. These receptors all come from a donor at least 40 years old with multiple myeloma.

As concerns this clonotype: A read error may produce the germline difference seen at one junction end. This chain's CDR3 is CASSPVQGGGNGQSF. CDR3 bases: TGCGCCAGCAGCCCAGTCCAGGGGGGAGGCAATGGGCAGTCCTTC. The V and J genes are TRBV4-1 and TRBJ2-1, with D possibly TRBD1 on 7 matching bases. Looked up from germline, CDR1 is MGHRA and CDR2 is YSYEKL. The CDR3 runs to 15 residues.

This clonotype has more than one count but fewer than ten. The CDR3 end shows no conserved phenylalanine or tryptophan, and so a read error is likely. Because the CDR3's place on the DNA is in doubt, the DNA is left out and the CDR3 is given as listed by TCRdb. The chain joins TRBV10-3 to TRBJ2-1; TRBD1, as called in the table, went unchecked against the DNA. 13 amino acids form the CDR3, both terminal residues included. The V gene's germline CDR1 is ENHRY and CDR2 SYGVKD. The CDR3 protein is CAINHPGYNERFS.

This clonotype showed up many times. The V gene is TRBV29-1, the J gene TRBJ2-3; TRBD1 matches 7 bases. V trimming: 5 bases; J trimming: 6 bases; junction bases outside the gene matches: 14. This CDR3 is built from 15 residues. From germline, CDR1 is SQVTM and CDR2 ANQGSEA. For the CDR3, the DNA is TGCAGCGTTCTGGGACAGACGGGATATGGGGATACGCAGTATTTT. Its translation is CSVLGQTGYGDTQYF.

By proportion, this clonotype is medium-sized (0.01 to 0.1%). The gene calls are TRBV19 and TRBJ2-2; 8 positions match TRBD2. Trimming took 6 bases from V and 9 from J; bases not matched to a gene: 6. Germline loops: CDR1 LNHDA, CDR2 SQIVND (reference sequence). The CDR3 covers 13 residues. The CDR3 here is CASRVAGSRELFF. The CDR3 DNA is TGTGCCAGTAGGGTAGCGGGATCACGGGAGCTGTTTTTT.

V gene TRBV7-8 combines with J gene TRBJ2-1, with D possibly matching TRBD2 (7 bases). V lost 5 bases and J lost 9, with 17 bases in between. From germline, CDR1 is SGHVS and CDR2 FQNEAQ. This CDR3 has 14 residues. As DNA, the CDR3 is TGTGCCAGCAGCGCCCACGGGGGGCGGAGTGAGCAGTTCTTC. Translation: CASSAHGGRSEQFF.

This clonotype showed up many times. This chain links TRBV28 with TRBJ2-3; D unresolved. With 8 bases removed from V and 4 bases from J, the gap between germline ends came to 13 bases. Germline CDR1 reads MDHEN; CDR2 reads SYDVKM. The CDR3 totals 13 residues. CDR3 loop: CASSDEFSDTQYF. In nucleotides, the CDR3 is TGTGCCAGCTCTGACGAGTTTTCAGATACGCAGTATTTT.

This clonotype is deemed medium-sized. V usage is TRBV7-9 and J usage is TRBJ1-1; D not resolved. The V gene's germline CDR1 is SEHNR and CDR2 FQNEAQ (reference sequence). V lost 10 bases and J 0 bases, leaving 9 bases between the germline ends. The CDR3 covers 12 residues. CDR3 sequence reads: CATSYMNTEAFF. The CDR3 nucleotides are TGTGCCACCTCCTACATGAACACTGAAGCTTTCTTT.

This clonotype is medium-sized. The chain joins TRBV14 to TRBJ1-1; D gene ambiguous. Per the germline V gene, CDR1 is SGHDN and CDR2 is FVKESK. The CDR3 runs 14 residues. Between the trimmed V and J ends, which lost 1 base and 4 bases, there was a span of 10 bases. CDR3 residues: CASSQGGVGTEAFF. Here the CDR3 DNA reads TGTGCCAGCAGCCAAGGGGGTGTAGGCACTGAAGCTTTCTTT.

This clonotype was seen repeatedly, ten times or more. The rearrangement links TRBV20-1 to TRBJ2-1, with D perhaps TRBD1 or TRBD2 (7 bases each). The CDR3 loop spans 16 amino acids. With 6 bases removed from V and 9 bases from J, the gap between germline ends came to 27 bases. CDR1 DFQATT and CDR2 SNEGSKA come from the germline V gene (reference sequence). The DNA of the CDR3 is TGCAGTGCGGAGACAGGGACGTTCGCGGGAGCCGGTGAGCAGTTCTTC. Translated, it gives CSAETGTFAGAGEQFF.

This clonotype was seen many times. The J gene is TRBJ2-5, the V gene TRBV28; D remains ambiguous. Germline V CDR1 and CDR2: MDHEN, SYDVKM. Trimming took 6 bases from V and 4 from J, leaving 12 bases between them. The CDR3 is 13 amino acids. The CDR3 nucleotides are TGTGCCAGCAGCCACGAAGTCGGAGAGACCCAGTACTTC. It specifies CASSHEVGETQYF. The full variable domain, its missing parts supplied by reference TRBV28 and TRBJ2-5, is DVKVTQSSRYLVKRTGEKVFLECVQDMDHENMFWYRQDPGLGLRLIYFSYDVKMKEKGDIPEGYSVSREKKERFSLILESASTNQTSMYLCASSHEVGETQYFGPGTRLLVL.

The CDR3 loop is CASSVERASQGGGELFF. DNA of the CDR3: TGTGCCAGCAGCGTAGAAAGGGCTAGCCAGGGGGGCGGGGAGCTGTTTTTT. This sequence joins TRBV9 and TRBJ2-2; tentatively, D is TRBD1 (7 bases). The germline V and J ends were trimmed by 0 bases and 7 bases, with 19 bases remaining between them. The CDR3 loop spans 17 amino acids. Germline V gives CDR1 SGDLS, CDR2 YYNGEE.

In its sample, this clonotype is medium-sized. The chain combines TRBV11-1 with TRBJ2-1; 10 bases fit TRBD2. CDR1 is SGHAT and CDR2 is FQDESV in the germline V gene (reference sequence). The CDR3 totals 15 residues. The V gene end was trimmed by 5 bases and the J gene end by 5 bases; junction bases not matched to a gene: 6. The chain's CDR3 is CASSLGLAENNEQFF. The CDR3 nucleotides read TGTGCCAGCAGCCTCGGACTAGCGGAAAACAATGAGCAGTTCTTC.

This clonotype was found many times. This may come from a read error, since a much larger clone is one base off. V is TRBV28 and J is TRBJ2-7; 7 bases line up with TRBD1. This CDR3 spans 14 amino acids. In germline, CDR1 is MDHEN, CDR2 SYDVKM. Trimming took 6 bases from V and 5 from J; bases not matched to a gene: 10. CDR3 loop: CASSSTGVVDEQYF. The CDR3 bases are TGTGCCAGCAGCTCAACAGGGGTTGTCGACGAGCAGTACTTC.

This clonotype was recorded at least ten times. The gene calls are TRBV29-1 and TRBJ2-4, with D perhaps TRBD1 (5 bases). The V and J ends lost 1 base and 5 bases respectively, with 12 bases between them. CDR3 size: 14 residues. Germline V gene lookup returns CDR1 SQVTM and CDR2 ANQGSEA. The CDR3 is CSVEVGRVENIQYF. CDR3 bases: TGCAGCGTTGAAGTCGGCAGGGTTGAAAACATTCAGTACTTC.

The table lists this clonotype with many counts. The rearrangement uses TRBV27 and TRBJ2-7; 11 bases map to TRBD1. The V segment lost 0 bases and the J segment 2 bases; nucleotides outside the gene matches: 6. The germline V gene encodes CDR1 MNHEY and CDR2 SMNVEV (reference sequence). The CDR3 covers 17 residues. In DNA, the CDR3 is TGTGCCAGCAGTTTATCTCCGGGACAGGGGGGAACCTACGAGCAGTACTTC. Translation gives CASSLSPGQGGTYEQYF.

This clonotype is classed as medium-sized. The chain employs TRBV5-5 and TRBJ1-1, with a possible D match to TRBD1 (6 bases). Trimming cost V 4 bases and J 1 base, with 11 bases left between them. The length of the CDR3 is 14 residues. Germline-derived CDR1 and CDR2 are SGHKS and YYEKEE (reference sequence). CDR3 sequence: CASSRGGGNTEAFF. CDR3 sequence (DNA): TGTGCCAGCAGCAGGGGAGGGGGGAACACTGAAGCTTTCTTT.

This clonotype has at least ten counts. V and J are TRBV28 and TRBJ2-2, with 12 bases lining up with TRBD2. Trimming took 5 bases from V and 7 from J; bases not matched to a gene: 5. This CDR3 spans 15 amino acids. Germline V gene data show CDR1 as MDHEN and CDR2 as SYDVKM. CDR3 bases: TGTGCCAGCAGTCCGACTAGCGGGAGACACGGGGAGCTGTTTTTT. Its protein product is CASSPTSGRHGELFF.